This T cell receptor beta chain was captured by sequencing in a study of ipilimumab plus nivolumab after autologous stem cell transplantation. The table lists this clone with a few counts. Produced via immunoSEQ multiplex PCR; TCRdb's table is partial and in-frame only. The data hold approximately 84,000 clones, with over 80% observed a single time. The specimen comprised PBMCs, sampled in a trial of ipilimumab plus nivolumab as post-transplant consolidation. The sequence came from a male donor with diffuse large B-cell lymphoma.

CDR3: CASSSLGQGYGYTF. CDR3 sequence (DNA): TGTGCCAGCAGCTCACTGGGACAGGGGTATGGCTACACCTTC. The V and J genes are TRBV14 and TRBJ1-2; TRBD1 aligns across 10 bases. This CDR3 contains 14 residues. Germline CDR1 reads SGHDN; CDR2 reads FVKESK. The V gene end was trimmed by 5 bases and the J gene end by 5 bases; junction bases not matched to a gene: 5. Supplemented by reference TRBV14 and TRBJ1-2, the full variable domain reads EAGVTQFPSHSVIEKGQTVTLRCDPISGHDNLYWYRRVMGKEIKFLLHFVKESKQDESGMPNNRFLAERTGGTYSTLKVQPAELEDSGVYFCASSSLGQGYGYTFGSGTRLTVV.